One and the same sample provided the 26 T cell receptor beta chains below, sequenced in a study of PD-L1 blockade in urothelial cancer. TCRdb's copy holds only in-frame clones and misses some; the assay was immunoSEQ multiplex PCR. The sample yields about 48,000 clones, approximately 81% seen once. Regarding time point: peripheral blood 6 weeks after treatment start. The material sequenced was PBMCs, taken around atezolizumab (anti-PD-L1) treatment. The receptors were gathered from a man aged 65 to 79 with urothelial cancer.

The CDR3 nucleotides read TGTGCCAGCAGCGTAGTGGGCGGACCCAGGACTTACGAGCAGTACTTC. Translated, it gives CASSVVGGPRTYEQYF. This rearrangement joins TRBV9 to TRBJ2-7; the D gene is possibly TRBD2 (5 bases). Trimming pared 0 bases from V and 4 bases from J, leaving 17 bases between. CDR1 and CDR2 (germline): SGDLS, YYNGEE. The CDR3 contains 16 residues.

The CDR3 is CASRFGRNTGELFF. The DNA for the CDR3 is TGTGCCAGCAGGTTCGGGAGGAACACCGGGGAGCTGTTTTTT. The chain recombines TRBV27 with TRBJ2-2; tentative D call: TRBD2 (6 bases). The CDR3 loop spans 14 amino acids. Germline V CDR1 and CDR2: MNHEY, SMNVEV (reference sequence). With 6 bases removed from V and 1 base from J, the gap between germline ends came to 9 bases.

This clone was picked up a small number of times. This chain links TRBV10-3 with TRBJ2-7, with a possible D match to TRBD1 (5 bases). Looked up from germline, CDR1 is ENHRY and CDR2 is SYGVKD. Trimming stripped 3 bases from V and 12 bases from J, with 12 bases between. The CDR3 has 11 amino acids. The CDR3 protein is CAISDDSVRYF. DNA for the CDR3: TGTGCCATCAGTGATGACAGCGTACGGTACTTC.

The J gene is TRBJ2-7, the V gene TRBV7-2; 8 bases agree with TRBD1. This CDR3 region has 14 residues. Per the germline V gene, CDR1 is SGHTA and CDR2 is FQGNSA. V lost 5 bases and J lost 4; bases outside the gene matches: 7. The CDR3 loop is CASSPRQGRYEQYF. DNA of the CDR3: TGTGCCAGCAGCCCGCGACAGGGGAGGTACGAGCAGTACTTC.

V is TRBV27 and J is TRBJ1-2, with TRBD1 identical over 8 bases. CDR1 and CDR2 (germline): MNHEY, SMNVEV (reference sequence). This CDR3 is built from 20 residues. V shed 2 bases, J shed 2 bases, and the junction held 19 bases outside the gene matches. The CDR3 DNA reads as TGTGCCAGCAGTTTAGTTAGGATCCCCCGCATTGACAGGGGCAACTATGGCTACACCTTC. It codes for CASSLVRIPRIDRGNYGYTF.

The chain joins TRBV11-2 to TRBJ2-2; 9 bases are shared with TRBD1. The trim removed 5 bases at V and 1 base at J, leaving 5 bases unmatched. The CDR3 consists of 16 residues. Per germline, CDR1 SGHAT and CDR2 FQNNGV. The CDR3 DNA sequence: TGTGCCAGCAGCCCTGACAGGGGGAAGAACACCGGGGAGCTGTTTTTT. This encodes CASSPDRGKNTGELFF.

The V and J genes are TRBV19 and TRBJ2-5; a weak D match, TRBD2 (6 bases). Trimming stripped 2 bases from V and 4 bases from J, with 11 bases between. The CDR3 totals 14 residues. Germline V gene sequence: CDR1 LNHDA, CDR2 SQIVND (reference sequence). The CDR3 sequence: CASSIRQGGETQYF. The CDR3 DNA reads as TGTGCCAGTAGTATACGTCAGGGAGGAGAGACCCAGTACTTC.

The rearrangement links TRBV28 to TRBJ2-2, with D unclear. The V gene's germline CDR1 is MDHEN and CDR2 SYDVKM. V gave up 3 bases and J gave up 6 bases, with 8 bases separating them. The CDR3 has 13 residues. The CDR3 DNA reads TGTGCCAGCAGTTTTGGAGAGCCCGGGGAGCTGTTTTTT. Its protein product is CASSFGEPGELFF.

The DNA of the CDR3 is TGTGCCAGCAGTGCGCCAGCATCCTCCGGGGAAAAACTGTTTTTT. It codes for CASSAPASSGEKLFF. V gene TRBV2 combines with J gene TRBJ1-4; D remains ambiguous. The CDR3 runs to 15 residues. The germline CDR1 and CDR2 sequences are SNHLY and FYNNEI. V was shortened by 4 bases and J by 8 bases, with 17 bases between the two germline ends.

This clone showed up just a few times. Germline is not matched at one junction end, which may reflect a read error. The chain uses TRBV2 and TRBJ2-1; no clear D. The CDR3 sequence is 15 residues long. The germline V gene has CDR1 SNHLY and CDR2 FYNNEI. The chain's CDR3 is CASREAEVGPREQFF. In DNA form, the CDR3 reads TGTGCCAGCAGGGAAGCCGAGGTCGGCCCAAGGGAGCAGTTCTTC.

V and J are TRBV27 and TRBJ1-3, with D tentatively TRBD1 (6 bases). The CDR3 has 13 amino acids. Trimming took off 6 bases at V and 3 bases at J, with 9 bases between the two ends. Germline V gene lookup returns CDR1 MNHEY and CDR2 SMNVEV (reference sequence). Here the CDR3 reads CASRRTVGNTIYF. The CDR3 coding sequence is TGTGCCAGCAGACGGACAGTTGGAAACACCATATATTTT.

The chain recombines TRBV7-2 with TRBJ2-7; 9 nucleotides match TRBD1. Unmatched junction bases numbered 8, after V lost 6 bases and J lost 5 bases. CDR1 is SGHTA and CDR2 is FQGNSA in the germline V gene. The CDR3 loop spans 14 amino acids. As DNA, the CDR3 is TGTGCCAGCAGTTACCGGGACAGGGAACACGAGCAGTACTTC. Protein: CASSYRDREHEQYF.

A single count supports this clone. V is TRBV7-3 and J is TRBJ1-1; D remains unclear. V lost 3 bases and J lost 5, with 10 bases in between. Germline V gene lookup returns CDR1 SGHTA and CDR2 FQGTGA. The CDR3 length is 13 residues. Written as DNA, the CDR3 is TGTGCCAGCAGCTTGGTAGAGGAGACTGAAGCTTTCTTT. This gives the protein CASSLVEETEAFF.

The J gene is TRBJ2-2, the V gene TRBV7-2; 8 bases are a match to TRBD2. This CDR3 has 16 amino acids. CDR1 SGHTA and CDR2 FQGNSA come from the germline V gene. The V and J ends lost 6 bases and 0 bases, in that order; junction bases with no gene match: 6. The CDR3 sequence: CASSSTSGANTGELFF. CDR3 bases: TGTGCCAGCAGTTCTACTAGCGGAGCGAACACCGGGGAGCTGTTTTTT.

The V and J genes are TRBV2 and TRBJ2-3, with 12 bases lining up with TRBD2. This CDR3 spans 16 amino acids. With 7 bases clipped from V and 3 bases from J, the junction kept 8 bases outside the gene matches. Germline V gene data show CDR1 as SNHLY and CDR2 as FYNNEI. The CDR3 loop is CASKGLAGMITDTQYF. CDR3 nucleotide sequence: TGTGCCAGCAAAGGACTAGCGGGGATGATAACAGATACGCAGTATTTT.

The rearrangement joins TRBV21-1 to TRBJ2-3; no DNA check was done on the table's D call, TRBD2. TRBV21-1 has pseudogene status. This CDR3 is 14 amino acids long. CDR3 region: CASSKDRGTDTQYF. The CDR3 DNA follows: TGTGCCAGCAGCAAAGATCGGGGCACAGATACGCAGTATTTT.

V and J are TRBV9 and TRBJ2-5, with 8 bases lining up with TRBD1. The CDR3 spans 15 residues. The V gene's germline CDR1 is SGDLS and CDR2 YYNGEE. The trim removed 5 bases at V and 4 bases at J, leaving 10 bases unmatched. The CDR3 DNA is TGTGCCAGCAGTTCCGGGACAGGAGGGGGAGAGACCCAGTACTTC. This gives the protein CASSSGTGGGETQYF.

The chain links TRBV29-1 to TRBJ1-1, with 9 bases that match TRBD1. CDR3 length equals 14 residues. Germline V gives CDR1 SQVTM, CDR2 ANQGSEA. V lost 5 bases, J lost 1 base, and 5 bases stayed unmatched. The CDR3 DNA is TGCAGCGTTTTTAGGACAGGGGAGAACACTGAAGCTTTCTTT. It is translated as CSVFRTGENTEAFF.

J is TRBJ2-3 and V is TRBV28, with 9 bases that match TRBD1. There are 15 residues in the CDR3. With 5 bases clipped from V and 7 bases from J, the junction kept 10 bases outside the gene matches. Germline lookup yields CDR1 MDHEN and CDR2 SYDVKM. CDR3 residues: CASSATGGGRNTQYF. The CDR3 nucleotides are TGTGCCAGCAGTGCGACAGGGGGGGGGAGGAATACGCAGTATTTT.

This chain uses TRBV5-1 with TRBJ2-2; D remains ambiguous. Germline-derived CDR1 and CDR2 are SGHRS and YFSETQ. Between the trimmed V and J ends, which lost 4 bases and 2 bases, there was a span of 3 bases. CDR3 length: 12 amino acids. This CDR3 reads CASSQNTGELFF. Here the CDR3 DNA reads TGCGCCAGCAGCCAAAACACCGGGGAGCTGTTTTTT.

The V call is TRBV6-1, the J call TRBJ1-1; tentative D call: TRBD1 (6 bases). The CDR3 loop spans 13 amino acids. Germline CDR1 and CDR2: MNHNS and SASEGT. Trimming removed 0 bases at V and 9 bases at J, with 11 bases between. The CDR3 sequence is CASSEAGRGKAFF. CDR3 in DNA: TGTGCCAGCAGTGAAGCAGGCAGGGGCAAAGCTTTCTTT.

This clone has just one count. The V gene is TRBV29-1, the J gene TRBJ2-1; D may be TRBD2 (6 bases). V shed 0 bases and J shed 4 bases, with 16 bases lying between them. CDR3 length equals 16 residues. Germline CDR1 is SQVTM and CDR2 is ANQGSEA. The DNA for the CDR3 is TGCAGCGTTGAAGATGCTAGATTAGCGGTATACAATGAGCAGTTCTTC. Protein product: CSVEDARLAVYNEQFF.

The chain joins TRBV28 to TRBJ2-3; 7 bases map to TRBD1. Germline lookup yields CDR1 MDHEN and CDR2 SYDVKM. J gave up 4 bases and V 5 bases, and 0 bases lay outside the gene matches. The CDR3 is 12 residues long. The CDR3 reads CASSDRADTQYF. The CDR3 DNA reads TGTGCCAGCAGTGACAGGGCAGATACGCAGTATTTT.

The chain combines TRBV5-1 with TRBJ2-7; tentatively, D is TRBD2 (5 bases). This CDR3 has 17 amino acids. Germline V gene data show CDR1 as SGHRS and CDR2 as YFSETQ. Deletions cut 0 bases from V and 3 bases from J, with 19 bases between. The CDR3 sequence: CASSLVGMREKNYEQYF. CDR3 nucleotide sequence: TGCGCCAGCAGCTTGGTGGGTATGAGGGAGAAGAACTACGAGCAGTACTTC.

This clone was seen only once. The chain carries TRBV27 and TRBJ2-7, with a tentative D call TRBD1 (5 bases). V was shortened by 5 bases and J by 2 bases, with 13 bases between the two germline ends. The CDR3 is made up of 14 amino acids. Germline assignment: CDR1 MNHEY and CDR2 SMNVEV (reference sequence). CDR3 nucleotides: TGTGCCAGCAGTCCAAGACAGTTCCCCTACGAGCAGTACTTC. It codes for CASSPRQFPYEQYF.

J is TRBJ2-4 and V is TRBV30; tentatively, D is TRBD1 (5 bases). Trimming took off 8 bases at V and 6 bases at J, with 17 bases between the two ends. The CDR3 contains 13 residues. Germline loops: CDR1 GTSNPN, CDR2 SVGIG (reference sequence). The CDR3 DNA follows: TGTGCCCAAAAAGGGGTTGAAGGAAACATTCAGTACTTC. As protein: CAQKGVEGNIQYF.